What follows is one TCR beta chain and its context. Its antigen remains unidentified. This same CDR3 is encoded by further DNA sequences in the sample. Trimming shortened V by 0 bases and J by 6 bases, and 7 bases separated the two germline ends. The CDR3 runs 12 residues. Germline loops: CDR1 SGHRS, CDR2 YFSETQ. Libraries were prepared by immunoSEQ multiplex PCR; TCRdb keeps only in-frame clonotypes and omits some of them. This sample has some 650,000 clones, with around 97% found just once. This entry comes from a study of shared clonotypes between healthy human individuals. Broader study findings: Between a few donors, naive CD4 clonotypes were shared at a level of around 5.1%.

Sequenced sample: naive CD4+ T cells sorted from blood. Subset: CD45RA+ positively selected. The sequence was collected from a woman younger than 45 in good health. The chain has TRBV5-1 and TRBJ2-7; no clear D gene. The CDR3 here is CASSLAAGEQYF. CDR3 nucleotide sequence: TGCGCCAGCAGCTTGGCGGCCGGCGAGCAGTACTTC.